This TCR beta chain was sequenced during a study of identical twins. Findings of the study overall: The same donors were not followed; conclusions instead depended on cross-sectional statistical analysis. Twin pairs had excess sharing that was weaker in beta out-of-frame sequences. Insertions were fewer in abundant cord blood beta clonotypes, whereas memory repertoires showed none of this pattern.

With respect to this clonotype: Its antigen is unknown.

Through template switching, a universal primer site was introduced, and the cDNA contained unique molecular identifiers. One entry per CDR3 protein results from TCRdb running MiXCR on the 5' RACE reads. The repertoire holds 500,000 to 650,000 distinct CDR3 sequences, 7.1% seen once, with 1.5% to 2% in the top ten. With V trimmed by 3 bases and J by 1 base, 11 bases remained unmatched. The CDR3 runs to 19 residues. The germline gives CDR1 MDHEN, CDR2 SYDVKM. These data also featured in a second study, about yellow fever vaccine responses in identical twins.

This clonotype was obtained from a woman between 18 and 30 years old in good health. This rearrangement joins TRBV28 to TRBJ2-2, with 10 bases identical to TRBD2. Sequenced input: PBMCs. The CDR3 loop is CASSFSLSGRARNTGELFF. The CDR3 DNA is TGTGCCAGCAGTTTTAGTCTGAGCGGGAGGGCTCGGAACACCGGGGAGCTGTTTTTT.